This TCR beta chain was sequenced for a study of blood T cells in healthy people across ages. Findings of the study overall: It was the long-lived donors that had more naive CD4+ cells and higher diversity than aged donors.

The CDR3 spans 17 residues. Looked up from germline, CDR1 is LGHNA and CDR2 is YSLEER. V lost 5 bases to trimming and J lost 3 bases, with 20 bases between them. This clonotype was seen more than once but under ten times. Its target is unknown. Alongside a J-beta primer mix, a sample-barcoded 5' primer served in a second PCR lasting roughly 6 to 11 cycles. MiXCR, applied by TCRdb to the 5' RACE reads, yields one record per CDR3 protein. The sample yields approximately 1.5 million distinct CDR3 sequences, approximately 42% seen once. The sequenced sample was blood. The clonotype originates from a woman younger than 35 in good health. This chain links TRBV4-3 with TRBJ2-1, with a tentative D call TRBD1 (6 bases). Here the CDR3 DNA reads TGCGCCAGCAGCGAGACAGGCATTAAGAGTCTCTACAATGAGCAGTTCTTC. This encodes CASSETGIKSLYNEQFF.